This T cell receptor (beta chain) was captured in a study of yellow fever vaccine responses in identical twins. Regarding the study as a whole: Twins' vaccine T cell responses reportedly seemed partly convergent and partly personalized.

A note on this clonotype: Antigen: not known.

TCRdb processed the RT-PCR reads anew with MiXCR; each CDR3 protein has one entry. The table lists a few thousand distinct CDR3 sequences, 55% to 75% of them singletons, with under 2% in the top ten. This CDR3 has 13 amino acids. V lost 8 bases, J lost 0 bases, and 10 bases lay in between. CDR1 and CDR2 from the germline V gene are ENHRY and SYGVKD. This TCR derives from a woman aged 18-35 years who received the yellow fever vaccine. V usage is TRBV10-3 and J usage is TRBJ1-1; a weak D match, TRBD1 (5 bases). Sequences were derived from T cells from blood (PBMCs), unsorted or a sorted subset (not recorded which), sampled before or after yellow fever vaccination (not recorded which). DNA for the CDR3: TGTGCCATCGACCAGGGCATGAACACTGAAGCTTTCTTT. Residues: CAIDQGMNTEAFF.